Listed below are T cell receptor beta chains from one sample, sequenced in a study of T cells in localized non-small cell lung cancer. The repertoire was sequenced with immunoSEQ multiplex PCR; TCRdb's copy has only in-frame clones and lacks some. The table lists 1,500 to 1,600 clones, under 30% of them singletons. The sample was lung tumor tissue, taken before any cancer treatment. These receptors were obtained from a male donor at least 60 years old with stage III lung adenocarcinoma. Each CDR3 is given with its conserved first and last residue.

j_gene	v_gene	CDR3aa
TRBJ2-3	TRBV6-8	CASTEEDRALQGTQYF
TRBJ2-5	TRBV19	CASSITFQETQYF
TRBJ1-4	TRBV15	CATSGQGAPDEKLFF
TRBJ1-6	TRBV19	CASQDGNSPLHF
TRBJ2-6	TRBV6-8	CASSQLSGANVLTF
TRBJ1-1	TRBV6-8	CASSNRQGGSDTEAFF
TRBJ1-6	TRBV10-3	CAISERGGSYNSPLHF
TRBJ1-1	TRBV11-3	CASSPTGGGFLSNTEAFF
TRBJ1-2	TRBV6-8	CASSRAGGNYGYTF
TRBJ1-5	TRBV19	CASSIAPVNQPQHF
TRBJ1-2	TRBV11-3	CASSSGQVWAYGYTF
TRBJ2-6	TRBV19	CASSFQGLGFSGANVLTF
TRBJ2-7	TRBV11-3	CASSYRGLAEPYEQYF
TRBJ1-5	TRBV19	CASSTRTGLNQPQHF
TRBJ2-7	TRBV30	CAWKRGGGEQYF
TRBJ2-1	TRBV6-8	CASTPSYGDEQFF
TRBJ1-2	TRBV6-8	CASSYPGQGGYTF
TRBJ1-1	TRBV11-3	CASSWTGLYTEAFF
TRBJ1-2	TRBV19	CASSIITGGSYGYTF
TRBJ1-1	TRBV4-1	CASSYGTGGTEAFF
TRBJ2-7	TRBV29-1	CSVRVPTYEQYF
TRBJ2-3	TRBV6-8	CAISADSTSTDTQYF
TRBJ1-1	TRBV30	CAWSVSGGMAAFF
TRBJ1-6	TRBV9	CASSSPVGGDNSPLHF
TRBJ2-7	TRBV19	CASSTGTGMHEQYF
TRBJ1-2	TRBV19	CASNPTGVGGYTF
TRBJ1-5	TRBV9	CASSEVQGDQPQHF